This T cell receptor (beta chain) was sequenced in a study of T cell repertoires in cytomegalovirus infection. Study as a whole: Indications came from public TCR beta signatures; they pointed to CMV infection and to a matching HLA type. Study outcomes and limitations: There were carriers of CMV plus the relevant HLA, and cumulative public TCR beta family frequency identified them. There were HLA-C-restricted CMV-specific TCR beta clonotypes dominating the ex vivo response.

About this clonotype: The antigen is unknown.

The CDR3 consists of 15 residues. The germline CDR1 and CDR2 sequences are MNHEY and SMNVEV (reference sequence). V dropped 3 bases and J dropped 2 bases, with 13 bases sitting between them. TCRdb reprocessed the reads via MiXCR and lists one record per CDR3 protein. In the table there are 450,000 to 600,000 distinct CDR3 sequences, roughly 34% of which are singletons. The chain employs TRBV27 and TRBJ2-5; D might be TRBD1 or TRBD2, each matching 5 bases. This TCR came from a human donor in good health (CMV status not recorded). Some clones in this sample may be carry-over from other donors' samples. The sequencing used cultured PBMCs, collected from culture after CMV antigen stimulation. DNA for the CDR3: TGTGCCAGCAGTTTTGAGGGGCCCAGACAAGAGACCCAGTACTTC. Its translation: CASSFEGPRQETQYF.